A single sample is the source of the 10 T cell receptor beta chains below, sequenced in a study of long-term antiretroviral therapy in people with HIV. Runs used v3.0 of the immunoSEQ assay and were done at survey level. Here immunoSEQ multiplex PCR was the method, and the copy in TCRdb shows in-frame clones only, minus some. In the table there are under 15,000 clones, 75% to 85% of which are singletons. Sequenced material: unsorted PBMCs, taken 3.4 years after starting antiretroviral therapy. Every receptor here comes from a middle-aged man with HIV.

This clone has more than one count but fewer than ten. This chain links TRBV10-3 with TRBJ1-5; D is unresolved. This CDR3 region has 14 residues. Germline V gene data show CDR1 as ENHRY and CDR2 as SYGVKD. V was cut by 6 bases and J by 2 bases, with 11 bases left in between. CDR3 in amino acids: CAISEVGRNQPQHF. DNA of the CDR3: TGTGCCATCAGCGAGGTGGGCCGCAATCAGCCCCAGCATTTT.

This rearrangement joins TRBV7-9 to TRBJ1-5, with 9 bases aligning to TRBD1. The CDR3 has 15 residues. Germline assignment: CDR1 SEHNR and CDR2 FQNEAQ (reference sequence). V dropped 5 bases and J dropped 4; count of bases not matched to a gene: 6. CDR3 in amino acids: CASSSRDRDNQPQHF. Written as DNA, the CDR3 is TGTGCCAGCAGCAGCCGGGACAGGGATAATCAGCCCCAGCATTTT.

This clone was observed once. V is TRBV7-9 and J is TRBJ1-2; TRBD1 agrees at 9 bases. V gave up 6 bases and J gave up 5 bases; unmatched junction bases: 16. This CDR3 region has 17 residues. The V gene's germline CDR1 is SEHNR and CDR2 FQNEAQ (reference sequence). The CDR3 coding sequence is TGTGCCAGCAGAAGTTTCTCCAGGACGGACAGGGGTTATGGCTACACCTTC. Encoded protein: CASRSFSRTDRGYGYTF.

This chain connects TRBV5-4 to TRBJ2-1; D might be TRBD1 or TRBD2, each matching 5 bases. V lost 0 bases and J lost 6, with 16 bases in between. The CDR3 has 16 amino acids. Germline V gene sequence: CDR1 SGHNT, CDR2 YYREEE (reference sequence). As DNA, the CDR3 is TGTGCCAGCAGCTTGGCCGGGATAGGGGCACTCAATGAGCAGTTCTTC. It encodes CASSLAGIGALNEQFF.

The CDR3 DNA reads TGTGCCAGTAGTATGGCAAGCAGCTATGGCTACACCTTC. Residues: CASSMASSYGYTF. J is TRBJ1-2 and V is TRBV19; no definite D call. Trimming took 3 bases from V and 4 from J, leaving 9 bases between them. CDR1 and CDR2 from the germline V gene are LNHDA and SQIVND (reference sequence). This CDR3 is 13 amino acids long.

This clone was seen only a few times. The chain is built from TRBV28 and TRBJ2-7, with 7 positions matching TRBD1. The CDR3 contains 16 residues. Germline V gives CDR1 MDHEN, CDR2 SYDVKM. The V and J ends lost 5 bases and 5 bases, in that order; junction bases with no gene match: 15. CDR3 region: CASSPWGTGVPNEQYF. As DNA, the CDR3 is TGTGCCAGCAGTCCGTGGGGCACAGGGGTGCCCAACGAGCAGTACTTC.

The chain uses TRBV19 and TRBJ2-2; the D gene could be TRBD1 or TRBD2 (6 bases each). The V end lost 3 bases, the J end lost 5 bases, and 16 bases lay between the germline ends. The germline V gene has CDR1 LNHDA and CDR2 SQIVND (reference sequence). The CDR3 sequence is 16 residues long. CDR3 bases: TGTGCCAGTAGTATGGGGGGCAGCAGAACGACCGGGGAGCTGTTTTTT. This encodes CASSMGGSRTTGELFF.

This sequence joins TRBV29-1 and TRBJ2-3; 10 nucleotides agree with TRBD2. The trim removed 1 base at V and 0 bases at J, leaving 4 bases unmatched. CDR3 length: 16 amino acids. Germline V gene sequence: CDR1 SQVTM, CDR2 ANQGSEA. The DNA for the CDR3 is TGCAGCGTTGAAGTTACTAGCGGGGCTAGCACAGATACGCAGTATTTT. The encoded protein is CSVEVTSGASTDTQYF.

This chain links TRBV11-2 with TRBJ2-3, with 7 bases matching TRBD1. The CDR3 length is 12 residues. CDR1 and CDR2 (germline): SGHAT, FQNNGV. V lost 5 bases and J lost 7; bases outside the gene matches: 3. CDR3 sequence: CASSAGGNTQYF. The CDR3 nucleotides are TGTGCCAGCAGCGCAGGGGGAAATACGCAGTATTTT.

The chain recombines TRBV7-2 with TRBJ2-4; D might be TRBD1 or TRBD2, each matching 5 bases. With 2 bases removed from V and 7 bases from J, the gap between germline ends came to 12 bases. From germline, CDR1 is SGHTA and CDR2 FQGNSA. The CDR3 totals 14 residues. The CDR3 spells CASSLSGWGNIQYF. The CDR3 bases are TGTGCCAGCAGCTTATCAGGGTGGGGGAACATTCAGTACTTC.